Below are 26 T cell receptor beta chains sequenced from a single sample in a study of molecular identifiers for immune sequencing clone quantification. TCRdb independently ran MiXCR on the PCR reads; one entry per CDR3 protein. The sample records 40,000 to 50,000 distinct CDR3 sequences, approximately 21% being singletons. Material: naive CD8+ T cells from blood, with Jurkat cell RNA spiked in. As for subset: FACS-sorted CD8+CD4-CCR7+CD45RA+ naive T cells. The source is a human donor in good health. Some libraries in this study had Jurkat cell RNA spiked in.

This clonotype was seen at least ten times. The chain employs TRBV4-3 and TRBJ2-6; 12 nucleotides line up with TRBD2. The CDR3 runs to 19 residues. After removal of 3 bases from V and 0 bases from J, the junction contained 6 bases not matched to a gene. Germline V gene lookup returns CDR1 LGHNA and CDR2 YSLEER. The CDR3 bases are TGCGCCAGCAGCCAGGGACTAGCGGGCCTTAGCTCTGGGGCCAACGTCCTGACTTTC. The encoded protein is CASSQGLAGLSSGANVLTF.

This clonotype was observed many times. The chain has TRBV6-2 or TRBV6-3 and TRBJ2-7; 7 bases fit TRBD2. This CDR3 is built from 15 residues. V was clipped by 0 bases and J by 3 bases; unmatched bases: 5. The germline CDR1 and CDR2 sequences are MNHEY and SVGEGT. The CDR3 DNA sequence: TGTGCCAGCAGTTACTCGAGTGGGGGGGTCTACGAGCAGTACTTC. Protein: CASSYSSGGVYEQYF.

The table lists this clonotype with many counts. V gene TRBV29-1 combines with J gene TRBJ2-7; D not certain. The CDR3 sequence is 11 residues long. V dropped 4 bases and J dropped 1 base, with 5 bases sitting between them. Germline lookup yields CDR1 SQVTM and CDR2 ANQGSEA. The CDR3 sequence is CSVVSSYEQYF. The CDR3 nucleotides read TGCAGCGTTGTTAGTTCCTACGAGCAGTACTTC.

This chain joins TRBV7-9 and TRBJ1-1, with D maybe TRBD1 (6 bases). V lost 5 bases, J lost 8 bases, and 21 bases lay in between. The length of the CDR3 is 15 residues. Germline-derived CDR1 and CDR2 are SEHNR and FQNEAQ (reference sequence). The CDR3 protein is CASSGLIQPDSEAFF. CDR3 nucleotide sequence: TGTGCCAGCAGCGGCCTAATCCAACCGGACAGCGAAGCTTTCTTT.

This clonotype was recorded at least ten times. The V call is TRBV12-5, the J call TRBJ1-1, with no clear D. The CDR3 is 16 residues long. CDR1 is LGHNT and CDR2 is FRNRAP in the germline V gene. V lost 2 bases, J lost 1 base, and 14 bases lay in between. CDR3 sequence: CASGLTAAPENTEAFF. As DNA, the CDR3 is TGTGCTAGTGGTTTGACAGCAGCGCCTGAGAACACTGAAGCTTTCTTT.

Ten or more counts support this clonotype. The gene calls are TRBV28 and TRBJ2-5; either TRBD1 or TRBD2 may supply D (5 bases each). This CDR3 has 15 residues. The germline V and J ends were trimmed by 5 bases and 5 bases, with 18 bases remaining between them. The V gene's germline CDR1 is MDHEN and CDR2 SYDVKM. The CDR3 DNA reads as TGTGCCAGCAGTCCCACGGGACGCAGTAGGGAGACCCAGTACTTC. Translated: CASSPTGRSRETQYF.

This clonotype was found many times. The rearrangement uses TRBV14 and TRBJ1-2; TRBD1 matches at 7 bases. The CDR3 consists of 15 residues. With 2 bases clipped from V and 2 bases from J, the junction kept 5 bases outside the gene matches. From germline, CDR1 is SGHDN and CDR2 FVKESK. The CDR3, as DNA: TGTGCCAGCAGCCAAACCCTGACAGGGAACTATGGCTACACCTTC. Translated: CASSQTLTGNYGYTF.

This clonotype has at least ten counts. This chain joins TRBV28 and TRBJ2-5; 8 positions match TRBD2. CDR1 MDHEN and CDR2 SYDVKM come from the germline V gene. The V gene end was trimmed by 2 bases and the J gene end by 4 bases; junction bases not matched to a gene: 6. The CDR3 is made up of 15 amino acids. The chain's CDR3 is CASSLGVSGTETQYF. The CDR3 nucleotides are TGTGCCAGCAGTTTAGGGGTTAGCGGGACAGAGACCCAGTACTTC.

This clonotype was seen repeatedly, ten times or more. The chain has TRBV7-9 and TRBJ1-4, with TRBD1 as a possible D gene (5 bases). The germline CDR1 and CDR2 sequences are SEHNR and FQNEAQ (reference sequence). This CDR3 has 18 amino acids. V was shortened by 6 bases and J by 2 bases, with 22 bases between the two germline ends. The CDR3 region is CASRDGNGRGSTNEKLFF. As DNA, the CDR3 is TGTGCCAGCAGAGACGGTAATGGTCGGGGGTCCACTAATGAAAAACTGTTTTTT.

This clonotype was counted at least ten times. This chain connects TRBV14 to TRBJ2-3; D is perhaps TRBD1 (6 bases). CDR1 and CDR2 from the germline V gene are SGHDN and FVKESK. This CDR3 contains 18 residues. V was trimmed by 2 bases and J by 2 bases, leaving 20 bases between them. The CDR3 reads CASSQSLGGRGSTDTQYF. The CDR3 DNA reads TGTGCCAGCAGCCAATCCCTCGGTGGTAGGGGGTCCACAGATACGCAGTATTTT.

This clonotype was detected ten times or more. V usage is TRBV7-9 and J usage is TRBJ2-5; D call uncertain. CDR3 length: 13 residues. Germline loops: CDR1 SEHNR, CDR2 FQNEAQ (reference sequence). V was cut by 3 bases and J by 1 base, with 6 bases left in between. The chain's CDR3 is CASSFTSQETQYF. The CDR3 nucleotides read TGTGCCAGCAGCTTCACAAGCCAAGAGACCCAGTACTTC.

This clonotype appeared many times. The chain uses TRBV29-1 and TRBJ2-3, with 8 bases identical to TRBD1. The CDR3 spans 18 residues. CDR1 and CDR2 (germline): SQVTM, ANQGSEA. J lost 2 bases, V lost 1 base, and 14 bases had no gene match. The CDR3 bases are TGCAGCGTTGAAGGAGGTCCTGGACAGGGCCCCTCCACAGATACGCAGTATTTT. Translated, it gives CSVEGGPGQGPSTDTQYF.

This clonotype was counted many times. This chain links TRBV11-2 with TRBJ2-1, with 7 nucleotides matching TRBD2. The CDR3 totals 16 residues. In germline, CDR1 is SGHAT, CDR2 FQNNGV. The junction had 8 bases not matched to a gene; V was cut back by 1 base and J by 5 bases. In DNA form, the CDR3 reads TGTGCCAGCAGCTTAGTTCCTAGCGGCTTCAACAATGAGCAGTTCTTC. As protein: CASSLVPSGFNNEQFF.

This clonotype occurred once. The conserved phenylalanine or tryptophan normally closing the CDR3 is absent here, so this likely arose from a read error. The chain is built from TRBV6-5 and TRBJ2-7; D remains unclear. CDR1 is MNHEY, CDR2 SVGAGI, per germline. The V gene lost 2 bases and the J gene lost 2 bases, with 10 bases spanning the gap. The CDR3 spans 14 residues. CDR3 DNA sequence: TGTGCCAGCAGTTACCCCGGCCCTGCCTACGAGCAGTACTCC. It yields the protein CASSYPGPAYEQYS.

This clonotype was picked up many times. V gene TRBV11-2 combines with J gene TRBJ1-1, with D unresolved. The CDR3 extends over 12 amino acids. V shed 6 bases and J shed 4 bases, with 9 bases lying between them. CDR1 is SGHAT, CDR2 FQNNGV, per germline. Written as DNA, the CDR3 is TGTGCCAGCAGACACGGATTCACTGAAGCTTTCTTT. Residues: CASRHGFTEAFF. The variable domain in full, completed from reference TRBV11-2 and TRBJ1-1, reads EAGVAQSPRYKIIEKRQSVAFWCNPISGHATLYWYQQILGQGPKLLIQFQNNGVVDDSQLPKDRFSAERLKGVDSTLKIQPAKLEDSAVYLCASRHGFTEAFFGQGTRLTVV.

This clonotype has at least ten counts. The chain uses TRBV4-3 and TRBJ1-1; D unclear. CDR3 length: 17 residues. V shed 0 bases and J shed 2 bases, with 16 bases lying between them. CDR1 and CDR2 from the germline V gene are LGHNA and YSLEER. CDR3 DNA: TGCGCCAGCAGCCAAGATACACAGACCGCACTCAACACTGAAGCTTTCTTT. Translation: CASSQDTQTALNTEAFF.

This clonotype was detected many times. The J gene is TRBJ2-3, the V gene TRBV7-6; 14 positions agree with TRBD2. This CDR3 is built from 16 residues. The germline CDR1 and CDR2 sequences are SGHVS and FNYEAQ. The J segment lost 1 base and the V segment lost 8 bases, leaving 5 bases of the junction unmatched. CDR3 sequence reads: CASGGLAGVGTDTQYF. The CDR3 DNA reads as TGTGCCAGCGGGGGACTAGCGGGAGTAGGCACAGATACGCAGTATTTT.

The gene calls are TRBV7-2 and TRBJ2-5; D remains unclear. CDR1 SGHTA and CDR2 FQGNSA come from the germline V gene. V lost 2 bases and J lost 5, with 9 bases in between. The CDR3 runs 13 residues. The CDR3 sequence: CASSLYWQETQYF. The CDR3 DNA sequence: TGTGCCAGCAGCTTATACTGGCAGGAGACCCAGTACTTC.

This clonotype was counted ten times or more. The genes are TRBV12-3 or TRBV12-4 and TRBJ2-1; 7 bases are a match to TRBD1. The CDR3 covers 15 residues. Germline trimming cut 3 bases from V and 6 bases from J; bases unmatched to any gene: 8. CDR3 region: CASSFPGQVSNEQFF. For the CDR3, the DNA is TGTGCCAGCAGTTTTCCCGGACAGGTTAGCAATGAGCAGTTCTTC.

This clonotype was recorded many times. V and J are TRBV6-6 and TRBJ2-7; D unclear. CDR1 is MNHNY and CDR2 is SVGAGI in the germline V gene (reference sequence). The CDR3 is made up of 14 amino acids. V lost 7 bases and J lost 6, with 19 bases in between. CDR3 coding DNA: TGTGCCAGCACCACCCGAGACGGGCCGGGCGAGCAGTACTTC. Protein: CASTTRDGPGEQYF.

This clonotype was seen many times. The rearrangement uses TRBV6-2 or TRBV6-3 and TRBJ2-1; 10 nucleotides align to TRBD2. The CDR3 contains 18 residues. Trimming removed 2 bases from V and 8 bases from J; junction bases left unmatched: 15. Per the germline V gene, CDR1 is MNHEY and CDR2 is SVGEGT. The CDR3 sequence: CASSYRRLAGGRGDEQFF. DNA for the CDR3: TGTGCCAGCAGTTACCGTCGTTTAGCGGGAGGTCGGGGGGATGAGCAGTTCTTC.

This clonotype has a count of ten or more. CDR3 nucleotides: TGCGCCAGCAGTGAGTCCAATAGCGGGGCGGATACGCAGTATTTT. It specifies CASSESNSGADTQYF. The rearrangement uses TRBV10-2 and TRBJ2-3; 8 positions agree with TRBD2. The CDR3 has 15 amino acids. In germline, CDR1 is WSHSY, CDR2 SAAADI. The V gene end was trimmed by 0 bases and the J gene end by 6 bases; junction bases not matched to a gene: 5.

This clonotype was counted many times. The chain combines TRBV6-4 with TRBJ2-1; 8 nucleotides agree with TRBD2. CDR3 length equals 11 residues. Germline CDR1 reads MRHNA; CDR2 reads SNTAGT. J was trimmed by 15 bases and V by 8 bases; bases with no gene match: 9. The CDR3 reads CASRGGGSWFF. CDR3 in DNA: TGTGCCAGCCGAGGCGGGGGGTCATGGTTCTTC.

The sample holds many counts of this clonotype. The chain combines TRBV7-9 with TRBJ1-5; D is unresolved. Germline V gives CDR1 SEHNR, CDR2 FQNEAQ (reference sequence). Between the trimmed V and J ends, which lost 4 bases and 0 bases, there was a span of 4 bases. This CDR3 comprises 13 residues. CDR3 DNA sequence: TGTGCCAGCAGCTCGAGTAGCAATCAGCCCCAGCATTTT. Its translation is CASSSSSNQPQHF.

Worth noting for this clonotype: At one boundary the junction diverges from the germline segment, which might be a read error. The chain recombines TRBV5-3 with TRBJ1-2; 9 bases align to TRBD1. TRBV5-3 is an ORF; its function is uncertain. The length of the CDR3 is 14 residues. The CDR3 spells CTSREQGARYGYNF. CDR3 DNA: TGTACCAGCAGAGAACAGGGGGCTCGCTATGGCTACAACTTC.

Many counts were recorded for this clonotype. The CDR3 bases are TGTGCCAGCAGTCCCGGGGGCCTAGAGACCCAGTACTTC. As protein: CASSPGGLETQYF. This rearrangement joins TRBV28 to TRBJ2-5; D might be TRBD1 or TRBD2, each matching 6 bases. This CDR3 spans 13 amino acids. Trimming left V 5 bases short and J 4 bases short, with 11 bases between. The germline gives CDR1 MDHEN, CDR2 SYDVKM. The full variable domain, rest sourced from reference TRBV28 and TRBJ2-5, is DVKVTQSSRYLVKRTGEKVFLECVQDMDHENMFWYRQDPGLGLRLIYFSYDVKMKEKGDIPEGYSVSREKKERFSLILESASTNQTSMYLCASSPGGLETQYFGPGTRLLVL.